These 16 T cell receptor beta chains were all obtained from the same sample, sequenced in a study of Ad26.COV2.S vaccination and SARS-CoV-2 variants. Assay: immunoSEQ multiplex PCR; the TCRdb copy retains only in-frame clones and omits some. The table has about 350,000 clones, 80% to 90% seen once. The sample's treatment: roughly 19 received Ad26.COV2.S at low or high dose, single or two shots; about 5 received placebo; per-sample allocation not given. Samples were taken on day 63 after the first vaccine or placebo injection. Sample: peripheral blood, taken in a trial of Ad26.COV2.S vaccine versus placebo. The receptor set was obtained from a person aged 18-60 years who received the Ad26.COV2.S COVID-19 vaccine or a placebo.

V is TRBV5-5 and J is TRBJ1-4, with a tentative D call TRBD1 (6 bases). Trimming shortened V by 3 bases and J by 3 bases, and 18 bases separated the two germline ends. Germline V lookup: CDR1 SGHKS, CDR2 YYEKEE (reference sequence). The CDR3 extends over 17 amino acids. The CDR3 coding sequence is TGTGCCAGCAGCTATAGTACAGGGAGATCGGCTAATGAAAAACTGTTTTTT. This sequence encodes CASSYSTGRSANEKLFF.

This clone was recorded once. CDR3 DNA: TGCGCCAGCGTTGAACAGGGCATGAACACTGAAGCTTTCTTT. Protein: CASVEQGMNTEAFF. This chain links TRBV5-1 with TRBJ1-1; TRBD1 might be the D (6 bases). This CDR3 region has 14 residues. Trimming removed 7 bases from V and 0 bases from J, with 13 bases in between. CDR1 is SGHRS and CDR2 is YFSETQ in the germline V gene.

The chain joins TRBV28 to TRBJ2-7; 9 positions match TRBD2. The CDR3 is 14 residues long. Germline CDR1 reads MDHEN; CDR2 reads SYDVKM. J was trimmed by 2 bases and V by 7 bases; bases with no gene match: 6. CDR3 amino acids: CASTGGRVTYEQYF. The CDR3 DNA follows: TGTGCCAGCACAGGCGGGAGGGTGACCTACGAGCAGTACTTC.

V usage is TRBV25-1 and J usage is TRBJ2-1; the match to TRBD1 covers 8 bases. Germline CDR1 reads MGHDK; CDR2 reads SYGVNS. V lost 8 bases to trimming and J lost 2 bases; unmatched junction nucleotides: 5. The CDR3 consists of 14 residues. CDR3 bases: TGTGCCAGCGGATGGACAGGGCCCTACAATGAGCAGTTCTTC. It yields the protein CASGWTGPYNEQFF.

This rearrangement joins TRBV5-1 to TRBJ1-3; D gene ambiguous. The CDR3 runs to 15 residues. CDR1 is SGHRS, CDR2 YFSETQ, per germline. Trimming removed 5 bases at V and 0 bases at J, with 12 bases between. CDR3 bases: TGCGCCAGCAGTCCAATGTCGGTCTCTGGAAACACCATATATTTT. Translated: CASSPMSVSGNTIYF.

The rearrangement joins TRBV14 to TRBJ2-2; maybe TRBD1 (5 bases). Trimming cost V 2 bases and J 2 bases, with 6 bases left between them. CDR1 SGHDN and CDR2 FVKESK come from the germline V gene. The CDR3 consists of 14 residues. The CDR3, as DNA: TGTGCCAGCAGCCAAAGGGGTAACACCGGGGAGCTGTTTTTT. Translation gives CASSQRGNTGELFF.

This chain connects TRBV10-3 to TRBJ2-3; 7 bases agree with TRBD2. The CDR3 is made up of 14 amino acids. Germline assignment: CDR1 ENHRY and CDR2 SYGVKD. V was pared by 4 bases and J by 5 bases, with 6 bases of the junction left unmatched. This chain's CDR3 is CAISGSGARDTQYF. The CDR3 bases are TGTGCCATCAGTGGCAGCGGGGCGAGAGATACGCAGTATTTT.

The chain combines TRBV29-1 with TRBJ1-2, with TRBD1 as a possible D gene (6 bases). The V and J ends lost 6 bases and 5 bases respectively, with 22 bases between them. Germline values: CDR1 SQVTM, CDR2 ANQGSEA. CDR3 length equals 15 residues. The CDR3 region is CSVLSAGGTSYGYTF. In DNA form, the CDR3 reads TGCAGCGTCCTCTCGGCGGGGGGCACTAGTTATGGCTACACCTTC. The complete variable domain, with remaining parts taken from reference TRBV29-1 and TRBJ1-2, reads SAVISQKPSRDICQRGTSLTIQCQVDSQVTMMFWYRQQPGQSLTLIATANQGSEATYESGFVIDKFPISRPNLTFSTLTVSNMSPEDSSIYLCSVLSAGGTSYGYTFGSGTRLTVV.

The gene calls are TRBV6-5 and TRBJ2-1, with 9 nucleotides matching TRBD1. CDR3 size: 13 residues. Germline loops: CDR1 MNHEY, CDR2 SVGAGI. J gave up 6 bases and V 6 bases, and 3 bases lay outside the gene matches. The CDR3 spells CASRPTGGNEQFF. Written as DNA, the CDR3 is TGTGCCAGCAGACCGACAGGGGGCAATGAGCAGTTCTTC.

This chain joins TRBV6-5 and TRBJ2-4; weak D call: TRBD1 (6 bases). Germline values: CDR1 MNHEY, CDR2 SVGAGI. The CDR3 contains 16 residues. The V gene lost 4 bases and the J gene lost 1 base, with 14 bases spanning the gap. The CDR3 DNA reads TGTGCCAGCAGTTCTACAGGGATGGGGGCCAAAAACATTCAGTACTTC. It encodes CASSSTGMGAKNIQYF.

The chain combines TRBV6-5 with TRBJ1-2; D unresolved. Trimming removed 2 bases at V and 3 bases at J, with 13 bases between. The CDR3 has 15 residues. Germline values: CDR1 MNHEY, CDR2 SVGAGI. CDR3 DNA: TGTGCCAGCAGTTACGGAATAGGGTTAGACTATGGCTACACCTTC. This translates into CASSYGIGLDYGYTF.

The rearrangement joins TRBV6-2 or TRBV6-3 to TRBJ1-1, with TRBD1 matching 10 bases. Germline CDR1 reads MNHEY; CDR2 reads SVGEGT. The CDR3 is 14 residues long. V lost 5 bases to trimming and J lost 1 base; unmatched junction nucleotides: 1. The CDR3, as DNA: TGTGCCAGCAGTCGGACAGGGGGGAACACTGAAGCTTTCTTT. Protein: CASSRTGGNTEAFF.

This chain uses TRBV6-5 with TRBJ2-5; 13 positions match TRBD2. The CDR3 has 16 residues. Germline assignment: CDR1 MNHEY and CDR2 SVGAGI. The trim removed 0 bases at V and 6 bases at J, leaving 4 bases unmatched. For the CDR3, the DNA is TGTGCCAGCAGTTACTCGCTGACTAGCGGGAGGAAGACCCAGTACTTC. Amino acid sequence: CASSYSLTSGRKTQYF.

With respect to this clone: Other DNA sequences in this specimen translate into the identical CDR3. The V call is TRBV7-9, the J call TRBJ1-1, with a weak D call TRBD1 (6 bases). The CDR3 runs to 13 residues. V dropped 5 bases and J dropped 3 bases, with 10 bases sitting between them. Germline V gene data show CDR1 as SEHNR and CDR2 as FQNEAQ (reference sequence). CDR3 amino acids: CASSPTGYTEAFF. In nucleotides, the CDR3 is TGTGCCAGCAGCCCCACAGGGTACACTGAAGCTTTCTTT.

The rearrangement links TRBV30 to TRBJ1-2; 7 nucleotides match TRBD1. The CDR3 totals 14 residues. Germline CDR1 GTSNPN, CDR2 SVGIG (reference sequence). V lost 3 bases, J lost 4 bases, and 8 bases stayed unmatched. The DNA for the CDR3 is TGTGCCTGGAGAGCCAAGACAGGGTTCTATGGCTACACCTTC. It specifies CAWRAKTGFYGYTF.

The gene calls are TRBV6-1 and TRBJ2-1; 9 nucleotides agree with TRBD2. Germline loops: CDR1 MNHNS, CDR2 SASEGT. Trimming at V came to 2 bases and at J to 8 bases, leaving 10 bases not matched to a gene. The CDR3 has 16 residues. CDR3: CASSEKERSSGDEQFF. CDR3 bases: TGTGCCAGCAGTGAAAAAGAAAGGTCTAGCGGGGATGAGCAGTTCTTC.